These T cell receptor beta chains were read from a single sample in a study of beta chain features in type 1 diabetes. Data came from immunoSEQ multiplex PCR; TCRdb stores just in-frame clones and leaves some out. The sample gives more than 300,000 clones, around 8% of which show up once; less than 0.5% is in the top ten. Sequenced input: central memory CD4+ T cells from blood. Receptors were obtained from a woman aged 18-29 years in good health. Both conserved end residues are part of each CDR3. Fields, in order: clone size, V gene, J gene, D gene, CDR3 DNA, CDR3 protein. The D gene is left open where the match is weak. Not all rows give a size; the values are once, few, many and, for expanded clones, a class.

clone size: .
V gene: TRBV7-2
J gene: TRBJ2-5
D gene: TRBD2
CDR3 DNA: TGTGCCAGCAGCTTAGGTACCGCGGGAGGGCAGGAGACCCAGTACTTC
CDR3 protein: CASSLGTAGGQETQYF

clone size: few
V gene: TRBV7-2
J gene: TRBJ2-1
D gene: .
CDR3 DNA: TGTGCCAGCAGCTCTTCGGCGAGCCGGTTCTTC
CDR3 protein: CASSSSASRFF

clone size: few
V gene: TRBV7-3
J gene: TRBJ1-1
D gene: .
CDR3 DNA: TGTGCCAGCAGTCGGATGGGGTCGAACACTGAAGCTTTCTTT
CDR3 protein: CASSRMGSNTEAFF

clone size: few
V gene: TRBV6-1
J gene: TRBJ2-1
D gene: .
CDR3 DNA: TGTGCCAGCAGAAGCGGGCAGAACAATGAGCAGTTCTTC
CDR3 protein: CASRSGQNNEQFF

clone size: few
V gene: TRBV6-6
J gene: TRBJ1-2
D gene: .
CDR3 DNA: TGTGCCAGCAGTTACTCCCAGGGCCAAAATGGCTACACCTTC
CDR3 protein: CASSYSQGQNGYTF

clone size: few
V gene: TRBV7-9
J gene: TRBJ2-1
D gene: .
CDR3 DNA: TGTGCCAGCAGCGTACCAGGGGCGGGGGCCTACAATGAGCAGTTCTTC
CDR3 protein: CASSVPGAGAYNEQFF

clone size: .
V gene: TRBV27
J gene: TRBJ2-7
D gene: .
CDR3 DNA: TGTGCCAGCAGTCCCGGGACGGGAAGTGCAGCCTACGAGCAGTACTTC
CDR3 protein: CASSPGTGSAAYEQYF

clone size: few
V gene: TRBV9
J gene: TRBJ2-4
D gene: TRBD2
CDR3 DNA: TGTGCCAGCAGCGAGAGCGGGAGTATGAACATTCAGTACTTC
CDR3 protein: CASSESGSMNIQYF

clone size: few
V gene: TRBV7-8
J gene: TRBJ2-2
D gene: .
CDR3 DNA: TGTGCCAGCAGCGAAATACCGAACACCGGGGAGCTGTTTTTT
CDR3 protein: CASSEIPNTGELFF

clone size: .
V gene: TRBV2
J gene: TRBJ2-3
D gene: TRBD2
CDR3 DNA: TGTGCCAGCGGGGGGAGGGGCGATACGCAGTATTTT
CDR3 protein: CASGGRGDTQYF

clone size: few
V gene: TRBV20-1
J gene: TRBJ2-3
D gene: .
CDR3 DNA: TGCAGTGCTAGAGTTGGAGATACGCAGTATTTT
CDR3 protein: CSARVGDTQYF

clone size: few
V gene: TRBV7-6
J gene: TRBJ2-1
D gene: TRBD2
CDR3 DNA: TGTGCCAGCAGCTCCCGGTTAGCGGGGAGCCCCGTGGATGAGCAGTTCTTC
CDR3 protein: CASSSRLAGSPVDEQFF

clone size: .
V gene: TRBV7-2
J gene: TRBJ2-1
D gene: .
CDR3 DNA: TGTGCCAGCAGTCTGAGCTCCTACAATGAGCAGTTCTTC
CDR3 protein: CASSLSSYNEQFF

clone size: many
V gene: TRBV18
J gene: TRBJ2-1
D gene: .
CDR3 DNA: TGTGCCAGCTCACCACTAGCGGATATATACAATGAGCAGTTCTTC
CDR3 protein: CASSPLADIYNEQFF

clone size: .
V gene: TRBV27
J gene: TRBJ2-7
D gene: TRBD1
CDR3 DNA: TGTGCCAGCAGGGGGACAGGGGGCGACGAGCAGTACTTC
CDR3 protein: CASRGTGGDEQYF

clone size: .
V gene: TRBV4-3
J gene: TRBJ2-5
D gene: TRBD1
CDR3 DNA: TGCGCCAGCAGCCAAGGGGGGACAGGGGGCGCGGAGACCCAGTACTTC
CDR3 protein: CASSQGGTGGAETQYF

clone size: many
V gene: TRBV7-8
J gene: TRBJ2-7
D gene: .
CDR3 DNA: TGTGCCAGCAGCTTACATCAGGGCGGGGAGCAGTACTTC
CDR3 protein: CASSLHQGGEQYF

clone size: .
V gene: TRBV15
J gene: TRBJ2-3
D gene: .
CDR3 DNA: TGTGCCACCAGCAATAAGGGTTTGATACCAACAGATACGCAGTATTTT
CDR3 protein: CATSNKGLIPTDTQYF

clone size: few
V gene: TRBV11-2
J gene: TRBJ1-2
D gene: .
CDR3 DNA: TGTGCCAGCAGCTTCTCCGGGGACGGCTACACCTTC
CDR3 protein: CASSFSGDGYTF

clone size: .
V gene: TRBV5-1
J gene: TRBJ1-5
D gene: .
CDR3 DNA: TGCGCCAGCAGCATAGGGACGGCGGGTCAGCCCCAGCATTTT
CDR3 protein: CASSIGTAGQPQHF

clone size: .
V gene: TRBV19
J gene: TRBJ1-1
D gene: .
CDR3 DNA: TGTGCCAGTACCCCTTGGGTGGCGGACACTGAAGCTTTCTTT
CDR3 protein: CASTPWVADTEAFF

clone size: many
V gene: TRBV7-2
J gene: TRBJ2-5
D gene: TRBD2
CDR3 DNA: TGTGCCAGCAGCCCTGGACTAGCGGGAAGAAGAGAGACCCAGTACTTC
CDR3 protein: CASSPGLAGRRETQYF

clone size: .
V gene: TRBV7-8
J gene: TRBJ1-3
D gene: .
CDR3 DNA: TGTGCCAGCAGCTCTTGGACAAACGGAAACACCATATATTTT
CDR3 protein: CASSSWTNGNTIYF

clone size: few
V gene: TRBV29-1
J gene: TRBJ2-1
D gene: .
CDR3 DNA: TGCAGCGTTGATCAAGCGCGTGTTTACAATGAGCAGTTCTTC
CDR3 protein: CSVDQARVYNEQFF

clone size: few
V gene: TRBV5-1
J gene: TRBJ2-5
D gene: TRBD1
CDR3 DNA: TGCGCCAGCAGCGAGCTCGGGACAGGAGAAGGGACCCAGTACTTC
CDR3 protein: CASSELGTGEGTQYF

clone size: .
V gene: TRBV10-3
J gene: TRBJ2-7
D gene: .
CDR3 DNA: TGTGCCATCAGGGCGGAAGGAACCTACGAGCAGTACTTC
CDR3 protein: CAIRAEGTYEQYF

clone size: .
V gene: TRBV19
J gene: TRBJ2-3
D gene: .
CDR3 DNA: TGTGCCAGTAGTTGGGGGCGAGTGGCGGATACGCAGTATTTT
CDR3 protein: CASSWGRVADTQYF

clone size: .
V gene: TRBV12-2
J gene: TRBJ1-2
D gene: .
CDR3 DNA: TGTGCAAGTCGCACTAGAAAAAAACGGCCCTATGGCTACACCTTC
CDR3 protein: CASRTRKKRPYGYTF

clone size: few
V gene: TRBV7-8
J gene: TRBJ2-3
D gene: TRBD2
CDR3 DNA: TGTGCCAGCAGCATAGGGACTAGCGGGAGTCTTGGTACGCAGTATTTT
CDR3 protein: CASSIGTSGSLGTQYF

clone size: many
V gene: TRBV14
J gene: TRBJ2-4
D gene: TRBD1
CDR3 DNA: TGTGCCAGCAGCTCCTTAGGGACAGAAAGAAACATTCAGTACTTC
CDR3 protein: CASSSLGTERNIQYF

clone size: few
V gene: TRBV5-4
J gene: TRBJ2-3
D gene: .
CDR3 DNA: TGTGCCAGCAGTGGCGCCGGGTCAGATACGCAGTATTTT
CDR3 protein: CASSGAGSDTQYF

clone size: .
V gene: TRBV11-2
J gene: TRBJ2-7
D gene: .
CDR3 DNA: TGTGCCAGCAGCTCTCTCCGTCACAGCTCCTACGAGCAGTACTTC
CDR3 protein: CASSSLRHSSYEQYF

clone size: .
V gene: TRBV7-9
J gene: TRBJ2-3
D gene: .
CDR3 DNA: TGTGCCAGCAGCTCCACAGATACGCAGTATTTT
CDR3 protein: CASSSTDTQYF

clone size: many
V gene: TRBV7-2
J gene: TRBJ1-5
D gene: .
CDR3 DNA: TGTGCCAGCAGCTCGCTGGGCGGCAATCAGCCCCAGCATTTT
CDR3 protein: CASSSLGGNQPQHF

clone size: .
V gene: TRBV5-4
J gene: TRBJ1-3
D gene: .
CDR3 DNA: TGTGCCAGCAGCTTGTGGCAGGGAAACACCATATATTTT
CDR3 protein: CASSLWQGNTIYF

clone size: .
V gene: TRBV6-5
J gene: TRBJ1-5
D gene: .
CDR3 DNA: TGTGCCAGCAGGGGGGGAATTGGGCCCCAGCATTTT
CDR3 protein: CASRGGIGPQHF

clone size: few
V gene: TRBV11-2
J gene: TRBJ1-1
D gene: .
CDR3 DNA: TGTGCCAGCGGCAACAGGAACATGAACACTGAAGCTTTCTTT
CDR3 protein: CASGNRNMNTEAFF

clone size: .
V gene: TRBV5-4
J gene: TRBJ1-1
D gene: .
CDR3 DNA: TGTGCCAGCAGCTGGGGGACCAGGGCGGCGAACACTGAAGCTTTCTTT
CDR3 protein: CASSWGTRAANTEAFF

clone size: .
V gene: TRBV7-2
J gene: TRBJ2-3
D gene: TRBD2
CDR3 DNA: TGTGCCAGCAGCTCAGATTCCCTAGCGGGAGATACGCAGTATTTT
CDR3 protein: CASSSDSLAGDTQYF

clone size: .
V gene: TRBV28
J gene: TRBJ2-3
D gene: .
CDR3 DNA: TGTGCCAGCAGTTTAAGGGATACGCAGTATTTT
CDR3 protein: CASSLRDTQYF

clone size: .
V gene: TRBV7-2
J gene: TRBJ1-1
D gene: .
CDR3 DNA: TGTGCCAGCAAGGACAGAATGAACACTGAAGCTTTCTTT
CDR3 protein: CASKDRMNTEAFF

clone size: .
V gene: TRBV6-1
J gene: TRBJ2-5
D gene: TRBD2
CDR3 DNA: TGTGCCAGCAGTCCTAGACTAGCGGAGACCCAGTACTTC
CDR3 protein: CASSPRLAETQYF

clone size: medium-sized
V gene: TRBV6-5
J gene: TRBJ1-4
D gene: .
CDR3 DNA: TGTGCCAGCAGCTACACACCGAATGAAAAACTGTTTTTT
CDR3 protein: CASSYTPNEKLFF

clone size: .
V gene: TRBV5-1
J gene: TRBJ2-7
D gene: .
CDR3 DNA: TGCGCCAGCAGCTTGGTTCGGGGCGCGGGTGTGGACGAGCAGTACTTC
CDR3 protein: CASSLVRGAGVDEQYF

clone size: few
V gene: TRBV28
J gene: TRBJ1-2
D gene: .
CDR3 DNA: TGTGCCAGCAGCCTAAACTATGGCTACACCTTC
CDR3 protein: CASSLNYGYTF

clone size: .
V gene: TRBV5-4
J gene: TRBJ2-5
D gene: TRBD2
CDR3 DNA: TGTGCCAGCAGACTCGGACTAGCGGGACCCCAAGAGACCCAGTACTTC
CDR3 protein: CASRLGLAGPQETQYF

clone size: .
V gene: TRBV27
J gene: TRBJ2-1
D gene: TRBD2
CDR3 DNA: TGTGCCAGCAGAAAGCGGGAGGGTATTGAGCAGTTCTTC
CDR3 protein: CASRKREGIEQFF

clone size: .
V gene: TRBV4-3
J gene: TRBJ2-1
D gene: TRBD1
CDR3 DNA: TGCGCCAGCAGCCAAGATCCGGGGACAGGTCCTTTTAAGGTGCAGTTCTTC
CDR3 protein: CASSQDPGTGPFKVQFF

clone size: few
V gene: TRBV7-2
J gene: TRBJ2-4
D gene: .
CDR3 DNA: TGTGCCAGCAGCTTAGCGCCGACTAACATTCAGTACTTC
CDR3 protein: CASSLAPTNIQYF

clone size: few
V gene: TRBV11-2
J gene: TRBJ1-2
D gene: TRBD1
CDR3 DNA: TGTGCCAGCAGCGAGGACAGGGATCATGGCTACACCTTC
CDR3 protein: CASSEDRDHGYTF

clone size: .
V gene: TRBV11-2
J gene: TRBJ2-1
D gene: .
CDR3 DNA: TGTGCCAGCAGTAACATTTACAATGAGCAGTTCTTC
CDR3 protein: CASSNIYNEQFF

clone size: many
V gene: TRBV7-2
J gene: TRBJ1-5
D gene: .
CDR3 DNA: TGTGCCAGCAGCTACAGGGGCAATCAGCCCCAGCATTTT
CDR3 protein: CASSYRGNQPQHF

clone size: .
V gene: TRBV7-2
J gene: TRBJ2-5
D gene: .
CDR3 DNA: TGTGCCAGCAGCTTAGCTATTCTAGAGACCCAGTACTTC
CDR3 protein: CASSLAILETQYF

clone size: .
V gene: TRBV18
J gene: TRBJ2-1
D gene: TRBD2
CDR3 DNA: TGTGCCAGCTCGCGCAGGACTAGCGGGAGCCTAAAGACGGTTTCCTACAATGAGCAGTTCTTC
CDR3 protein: CASSRRTSGSLKTVSYNEQFF